The present T cell receptor (beta chain) was sequenced within a study of a mutant IDH1 vaccine in newly diagnosed glioma. Time point meaning: baseline, week 1 (first vaccination visit). Treatment meaning: pre-vaccination baseline after standard-of-care therapy. Germline V CDR1 and CDR2: SGHRS, YFSETQ. Trimming cost V 5 bases and J 1 base, with 13 bases left between them. The CDR3 is 14 residues long. The study's findings and limits: Vaccine-induced immune responses were detected in over 90% of patients. Pseudoprogression seemed unrelated to changes in top peripheral T cell clonotypes.

As for this clone: The antigen is unknown.

The method was immunoSEQ multiplex PCR; TCRdb's version includes in-frame clones alone and lacks a portion of them. The sample comprises under 90,000 clones, 75% to 85% of which are singletons, and approximately 8% rests with the top ten. The chain combines TRBV5-1 with TRBJ2-7; D is unclear. The TCR comes from a man aged 45-65 years with glioma. This specimen was PBMCs, taken from a glioma patient treated with radiotherapy, temozolomide or both. For the CDR3, the DNA is TGCGCCAGCAGTGTGGTTCTCGATTCCTACGAGCAGTACTTC. The encoded protein is CASSVVLDSYEQYF.